What follows are 31 T cell receptor beta chains derived from one specimen sequenced in a study of CD8 T cells in ankylosing spondylitis. TCRdb reprocessed the 5' RACE reads with MiXCR, giving one entry per CDR3 protein. The sample has about 320,000 distinct CDR3 sequences; 9.5% to 13% are singletons. Sequenced material: blood, either unsorted or a sorted T cell fraction (not recorded which). Receptors were obtained from a female donor with ankylosing spondylitis or in good health (not recorded which).

This clonotype was recorded many times. The rearrangement links TRBV12-3 or TRBV12-4 to TRBJ1-3, with D unclear. V was shortened by 4 bases and J by 0 bases, with 13 bases between the two germline ends. The length of the CDR3 is 16 residues. As DNA, the CDR3 is TGTGCCAGCAGTTCACACCAAGCTAGCTCTGGAAACACCATATATTTT. It yields the protein CASSSHQASSGNTIYF.

The chain employs TRBV5-1 and TRBJ2-3; D is possibly TRBD1 or TRBD2 (5 bases each). From germline, CDR1 is SGHRS and CDR2 YFSETQ. The CDR3 covers 14 residues. Trimming left V 3 bases short and J 6 bases short, with 14 bases between. The CDR3 DNA reads as TGCGCCAGCAGCTGGGTAATCGGGGCGGATACGCAGTATTTT. Protein product: CASSWVIGADTQYF.

This clonotype appeared many times. The chain employs TRBV6-4 and TRBJ2-2, with TRBD2 as a possible D gene (5 bases). Trimming stripped 8 bases from V and 3 bases from J, with 13 bases between. Germline V gene sequence: CDR1 MRHNA, CDR2 SNTAGT. The CDR3 loop spans 14 amino acids. The CDR3 sequence: CASERERDTGELFF. The CDR3 DNA reads TGTGCCAGCGAGAGGGAAAGGGACACCGGGGAGCTGTTTTTT.

This clonotype has a count of ten or more. The chain uses TRBV6-5 and TRBJ2-3, with TRBD2 identical over 11 bases. The germline gives CDR1 MNHEY, CDR2 SVGAGI. The CDR3 consists of 16 residues. V lost 4 bases to trimming and J lost 1 base; unmatched junction nucleotides: 4. The CDR3 region has the DNA TGTGCCAGCAGTTCCTCTAGCGGGGGGCGCACAGATACGCAGTATTTT. Translation gives CASSSSSGGRTDTQYF.

This clonotype has ten or more counts. The V call is TRBV5-1, the J call TRBJ2-1; 7 bases map to TRBD2. The length of the CDR3 is 14 residues. The V gene's germline CDR1 is SGHRS and CDR2 YFSETQ. The ends lost 0 bases at V and 6 bases at J; junction bases unmatched: 3. The CDR3 is CASSLAGLINEQFF. The CDR3 DNA reads as TGCGCCAGCAGCTTGGCGGGACTAATCAATGAGCAGTTCTTC.

This clonotype showed up many times. V is TRBV6-4 and J is TRBJ2-2; D is ambiguous. Germline CDR1 and CDR2: MRHNA and SNTAGT. The CDR3 sequence is 14 residues long. V dropped 0 bases and J dropped 6 bases, with 8 bases sitting between them. CDR3 loop: CASSDSGLAGELFF. In DNA, the CDR3 is TGTGCCAGCAGTGACTCGGGATTGGCCGGGGAGCTGTTTTTT.

The CDR3 loop is CASSRLAGDTEAFF. In nucleotides, the CDR3 is TGTGCCAGCAGCCGCCTGGCGGGAGACACTGAAGCTTTCTTT. The gene calls are TRBV12-3 or TRBV12-4 and TRBJ1-1; D is unclear. V dropped 6 bases and J dropped 3 bases, with 14 bases sitting between them. The CDR3 sequence is 14 residues long.

This clonotype was observed at least ten times. This sequence joins TRBV25-1 and TRBJ1-3; 7 nucleotides line up with TRBD1. The CDR3 is 17 amino acids. Germline CDR1 MGHDK, CDR2 SYGVNS. V was pared by 4 bases and J by 4 bases, with 13 bases of the junction left unmatched. This CDR3 is CASSATTQGTAGNTIYF. The DNA of the CDR3 is TGTGCCAGCAGTGCGACAACTCAAGGGACAGCAGGAAACACCATATATTTT. Complete variable domain (other parts from reference TRBV25-1 and TRBJ1-3): EADIYQTPRYLVIGTGKKITLECSQTMGHDKMYWYQQDPGMELHLIHYSYGVNSTEKGDLSSESTVSRIRTEHFPLTLESARPSHTSQYLCASSATTQGTAGNTIYFGEGSWLTVV.

This clonotype was observed at least ten times. The chain uses TRBV27 and TRBJ1-4; no clear D gene. CDR1 is MNHEY, CDR2 SMNVEV, per germline (reference sequence). Trimming removed 0 bases from V and 6 bases from J, with 11 bases in between. This CDR3 is 15 amino acids long. CDR3 sequence reads: CASSLSVRGDEKLFF. In DNA, the CDR3 is TGTGCCAGCAGTTTATCGGTGCGGGGAGATGAAAAACTGTTTTTT.

This clonotype was counted many times. The genes are TRBV29-1 and TRBJ2-3; D might be TRBD2 (5 bases). The CDR3 loop spans 12 amino acids. Germline CDR1 SQVTM, CDR2 ANQGSEA. The V end lost 3 bases, the J end lost 4 bases, and 8 bases lay between the germline ends. The CDR3 is CSVEDGADTQYF. In DNA form, the CDR3 reads TGCAGCGTTGAGGACGGGGCAGATACGCAGTATTTT.

This clonotype occurred many times. This rearrangement joins TRBV10-3 to TRBJ2-2, with D unclear. The CDR3 totals 13 residues. Trimming took off 3 bases at V and 1 base at J, with 3 bases between the two ends. Per the germline V gene, CDR1 is ENHRY and CDR2 is SYGVKD. The chain's CDR3 is CAISDLNTGELFF. The CDR3 region has the DNA TGTGCCATCAGTGACCTGAACACCGGGGAGCTGTTTTTT.

The table lists this clonotype with many counts. The CDR3 loop is CASSQDGTMKETQYF. CDR3 bases: TGCGCCAGCAGCCAAGATGGGACAATGAAAGAGACCCAGTACTTC. The chain employs TRBV4-1 and TRBJ2-5, with a weak D call TRBD1 (6 bases). Trimming removed 0 bases at V and 3 bases at J, with 11 bases between. This CDR3 is 15 amino acids long. CDR1 and CDR2 (germline): MGHRA, YSYEKL.

A few counts support this clonotype. The chain links TRBV12-3 or TRBV12-4 to TRBJ2-7; possibly TRBD1 for D (6 bases). V dropped 7 bases and J dropped 3 bases, with 19 bases sitting between them. The CDR3 has 15 residues. The CDR3 bases are TGTGCCAGCACCACCGGGACACCTTTCCTCTACGAGCAGTACTTC. It translates to CASTTGTPFLYEQYF.

The chain links TRBV6-1 to TRBJ2-5; 7 bases agree with TRBD1. Losses at the gene ends were 4 bases for V and 4 bases for J; bases not matched to a gene: 9. The CDR3 spans 15 residues. CDR1 MNHNS and CDR2 SASEGT come from the germline V gene. In nucleotides, the CDR3 is TGTGCCAGCAGTGCAAGAAGGACAGGACCAGAGACCCAGTACTTC. Encoded protein: CASSARRTGPETQYF.

This clonotype was recorded a few times. V gene TRBV29-1 combines with J gene TRBJ2-7; 14 nucleotides line up with TRBD2. The CDR3 consists of 16 residues. CDR1 is SQVTM, CDR2 ANQGSEA, per germline. Unmatched junction bases numbered 5, after V lost 4 bases and J lost 0 bases. DNA for the CDR3: TGCAGCGTTGTGCGGACTAGCGGGGGGAGCTCCTACGAGCAGTACTTC. This codes for CSVVRTSGGSSYEQYF.

This clonotype appeared many times. The chain recombines TRBV6-1 with TRBJ1-6; 7 bases align to TRBD1. Germline loops: CDR1 MNHNS, CDR2 SASEGT. The CDR3 consists of 16 residues. Germline trimming cut 5 bases from V and 6 bases from J; bases unmatched to any gene: 10. In nucleotides, the CDR3 is TGTGCCAGCAGTCCGGGGGACAGACGGGGTAATTCACCCCTCCACTTT. This codes for CASSPGDRRGNSPLHF.

In its sample, this clonotype was seen many times. The gene calls are TRBV29-1 and TRBJ2-2, with D unresolved. From germline, CDR1 is SQVTM and CDR2 ANQGSEA. The CDR3 sequence is 13 residues long. V lost 3 bases to trimming and J lost 4 bases, with 9 bases between them. The CDR3: CSVEVVSTGELFF. The CDR3 DNA sequence: TGCAGCGTTGAGGTTGTAAGCACCGGGGAGCTGTTTTTT.

This clonotype was found many times. The chain combines TRBV20-1 with TRBJ2-1; possibly TRBD1 for D (5 bases). Trimming pared 0 bases from V and 1 base from J, leaving 16 bases between. Per germline, CDR1 DFQATT and CDR2 SNEGSKA (reference sequence). This CDR3 contains 17 residues. CDR3 amino acids: CSARDDRRRLSYNEQFF. CDR3 nucleotides: TGCAGTGCTAGAGATGACAGAAGGAGATTGTCCTACAATGAGCAGTTCTTC.

Concerning this clonotype itself: A much larger clonotype is one base distant, so this may be a read error. The CDR3 bases are TGTGCCACCAGCCAAGCCTTTGGGGGGACCTATGGCTACACCTTC. It codes for CATSQAFGGTYGYTF. The chain links TRBV3-1 to TRBJ1-2; D might be TRBD1 (5 bases). The CDR3 has 15 residues. Germline assignment: CDR1 LGHDT and CDR2 YNNKEL (reference sequence).

This clonotype was seen repeatedly, ten times or more. V and J are TRBV12-3 or TRBV12-4 and TRBJ2-7, with TRBD1 matching over 7 bases. The CDR3 covers 12 residues. Trimming removed 6 bases from V and 6 bases from J; junction bases left unmatched: 5. CDR3 residues: CASSLPGGEQYF. CDR3 DNA sequence: TGTGCCAGCAGCCTACCAGGGGGCGAGCAGTACTTC.

In its sample, this clonotype was seen many times. This chain joins TRBV5-1 and TRBJ1-2; D call uncertain. V dropped 0 bases and J dropped 3 bases, with 9 bases sitting between them. Germline CDR1 is SGHRS and CDR2 is YFSETQ. This CDR3 has 14 amino acids. The DNA for the CDR3 is TGCGCCAGCAGCTTGGAAGGGCAGTACTATGGCTACACCTTC. This encodes CASSLEGQYYGYTF.

In its sample, this clonotype was seen a few times. V is TRBV7-9 and J is TRBJ2-5, with 13 bases matching TRBD2. CDR3 size: 16 residues. Germline V CDR1 and CDR2: SEHNR, FQNEAQ (reference sequence). V shed 4 bases, J shed 6 bases, and the junction held 8 bases outside the gene matches. CDR3 nucleotide sequence: TGTGCCAGCAGCTCAGGCCCACTAGCGGGAGGGAAGACCCAGTACTTC. Translated: CASSSGPLAGGKTQYF. Full variable domain (missing parts from reference TRBV7-9 and TRBJ2-5): DTGVSQNPRHKITKRGQNVTFRCDPISEHNRLYWYRQTLGQGPEFLTYFQNEAQLEKSRLLSDRFSAERPKGSFSTLEIQRTEQGDSAMYLCASSSGPLAGGKTQYFGPGTRLLVL.

By sample fraction, this clonotype is medium-sized. The chain recombines TRBV20-1 with TRBJ2-5, with 11 bases identical to TRBD2. With 0 bases clipped from V and 5 bases from J, the junction kept 8 bases outside the gene matches. The CDR3 spans 16 residues. Germline CDR1 and CDR2: DFQATT and SNEGSKA (reference sequence). CDR3 nucleotide sequence: TGCAGTGCTAGAGAACCCCCGACTAGCGGGATTGAGACCCAGTACTTC. It translates to CSAREPPTSGIETQYF.

Note on this clonotype: An end of the junction does not agree with germline; a read error may underlie this. The V call is TRBV15, the J call TRBJ1-4; 10 nucleotides line up with TRBD1. Germline V lookup: CDR1 LNHNV, CDR2 YYDKDF (reference sequence). This CDR3 has 16 amino acids. The CDR3 nucleotides are TGTGCCTCCAGCAGAGGCCCCGGACAGGGGGAAGAAAAACTGTTTTTT. It encodes CASSRGPGQGEEKLFF. The full variable domain, its missing parts supplied by reference TRBV15 and TRBJ1-4, is DAMVIQNPRYQVTQFGKPVTLSCSQTLNHNVMYWYQQKSSQAPKLLFHYYDKDFNNEADTPDNFQSRRPNTSFCFLDIRSPGLGDTAMYLCASSRGPGQGEEKLFFGSGTQLSVL.

In this sample, this clonotype turned up a few times. The chain employs TRBV5-1 and TRBJ2-3; D might be TRBD1 (5 bases). The V end lost 3 bases, the J end lost 0 bases, and 11 bases lay between the germline ends. The CDR3 totals 15 residues. Germline assignment: CDR1 SGHRS and CDR2 YFSETQ. The CDR3 DNA follows: TGCGCCAGCAGCTCCGACAGTTCTAGCACAGATACGCAGTATTTT. It is translated as CASSSDSSSTDTQYF.

The table lists this clonotype with many counts. The gene calls are TRBV27 and TRBJ1-1; D gene uncertain. The germline V gene encodes CDR1 MNHEY and CDR2 SMNVEV (reference sequence). V lost 4 bases, J lost 5 bases, and 11 bases lay in between. This CDR3 is 13 amino acids long. This CDR3 reads CASSSTGMTEAFF. The CDR3 DNA reads TGTGCCAGCAGTTCGACGGGTATGACTGAAGCTTTCTTT.

This chain joins TRBV4-1 and TRBJ2-1, with 8 bases aligning to TRBD2. There are 15 residues in the CDR3. Trimming removed 4 bases from V and 3 bases from J; junction bases left unmatched: 5. CDR1 is MGHRA, CDR2 YSYEKL, per germline. CDR3 bases: TGCGCCAGCAGCCGCCTAGGGACTAGCTACAATGAGCAGTTCTTC. Translated: CASSRLGTSYNEQFF.

The chain is built from TRBV12-3 or TRBV12-4 and TRBJ2-2, with a weak D call TRBD1 (6 bases). The CDR3 has 16 amino acids. Trimming removed 8 bases from V and 5 bases from J, with 21 bases in between. CDR3 sequence reads: CASSRTDIRTTGELFF. As DNA, the CDR3 is TGTGCCAGCTCCCGGACAGACATACGAACAACCGGGGAGCTGTTTTTT.

This clonotype has at least ten counts. V gene TRBV29-1 combines with J gene TRBJ1-2, with D perhaps matching TRBD1 (5 bases). There are 11 residues in the CDR3. Germline V gene data show CDR1 as SQVTM and CDR2 as ANQGSEA. The germline V and J ends were trimmed by 6 bases and 3 bases, with 8 bases remaining between them. This chain's CDR3 is CSVSTDYGYTF. In DNA form, the CDR3 reads TGCAGCGTATCGACAGACTATGGCTACACCTTC.

Comment on this clonotype: A much larger clone lies one base from this, so it may be a read error. The CDR3 end shows no conserved phenylalanine or tryptophan, and so a read error is likely. The chain uses TRBV6-5 and TRBJ1-5; D is uncertain. In germline, CDR1 is MNHEY, CDR2 SVGAGI. This CDR3 has 15 residues. The V and J ends lost 0 bases and 3 bases respectively, with 9 bases between them. This CDR3 reads CASSYSHGDNQPQHY. In DNA form, the CDR3 reads TGTGCCAGCAGTTACTCACATGGTGACAATCAGCCCCAGCATTAT.

This clonotype was seen many times. The chain links TRBV20-1 to TRBJ2-1, with 9 bases aligning to TRBD2. V lost 4 bases, J lost 5 bases, and 6 bases stayed unmatched. This CDR3 comprises 14 residues. Germline-derived CDR1 and CDR2 are DFQATT and SNEGSKA (reference sequence). The CDR3 is CSATSSGADNEQFF. The CDR3, as DNA: TGCAGTGCTACATCTAGCGGGGCGGACAATGAGCAGTTCTTC.